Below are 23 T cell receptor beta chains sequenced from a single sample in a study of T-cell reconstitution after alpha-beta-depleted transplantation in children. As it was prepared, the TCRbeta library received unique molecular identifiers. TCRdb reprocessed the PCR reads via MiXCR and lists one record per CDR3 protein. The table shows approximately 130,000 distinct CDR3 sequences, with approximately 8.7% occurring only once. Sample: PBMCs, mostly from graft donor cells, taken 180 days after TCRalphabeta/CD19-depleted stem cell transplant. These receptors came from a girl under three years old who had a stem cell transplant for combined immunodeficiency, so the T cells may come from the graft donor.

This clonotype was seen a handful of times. The CDR3 coding sequence is TGTGCCAGCAGCCCCCCCCTTATGGGGCGCGTGTACGAGCAGTACTTC. Translating it yields CASSPPLMGRVYEQYF. The J gene is TRBJ2-7, the V gene TRBV5-5, with D possibly matching TRBD1 (5 bases). With 4 bases removed from V and 4 bases from J, the gap between germline ends came to 21 bases. The CDR3 consists of 16 residues. Germline V CDR1 and CDR2: SGHKS, YYEKEE (reference sequence).

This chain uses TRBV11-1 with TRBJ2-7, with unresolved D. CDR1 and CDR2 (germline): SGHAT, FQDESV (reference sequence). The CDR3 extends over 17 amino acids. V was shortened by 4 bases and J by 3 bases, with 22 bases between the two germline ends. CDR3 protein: CASSSIARPRAGYEQYF. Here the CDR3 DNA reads TGTGCCAGCAGCTCCATTGCTAGACCGCGCGCTGGCTACGAGCAGTACTTC.

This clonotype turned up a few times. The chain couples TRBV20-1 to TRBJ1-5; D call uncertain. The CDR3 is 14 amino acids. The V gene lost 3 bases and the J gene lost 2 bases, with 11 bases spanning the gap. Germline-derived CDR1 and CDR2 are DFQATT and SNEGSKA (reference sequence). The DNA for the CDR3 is TGCAGTGCTAGTATGAGGTTCGGCAATCAGCCCCAGCATTTT. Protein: CSASMRFGNQPQHF.

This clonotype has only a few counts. Here the CDR3 DNA reads TGTGCCAGCAGGGACGTGACAGGGAATGGGAATGAGCAGTTCTTC. As protein: CASRDVTGNGNEQFF. The chain employs TRBV7-8 and TRBJ2-1; TRBD1 agrees at 7 bases. Trimming cost V 6 bases and J 7 bases; bases outside gene matches: 12. The CDR3 totals 15 residues. The germline V gene encodes CDR1 SGHVS and CDR2 FQNEAQ.

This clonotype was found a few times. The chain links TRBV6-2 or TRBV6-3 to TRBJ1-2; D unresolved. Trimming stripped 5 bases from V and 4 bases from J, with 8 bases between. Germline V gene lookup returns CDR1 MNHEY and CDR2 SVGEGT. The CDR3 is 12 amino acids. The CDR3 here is CASSPLSYGYTF. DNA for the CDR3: TGTGCCAGCAGTCCCTTATCCTATGGCTACACCTTC.

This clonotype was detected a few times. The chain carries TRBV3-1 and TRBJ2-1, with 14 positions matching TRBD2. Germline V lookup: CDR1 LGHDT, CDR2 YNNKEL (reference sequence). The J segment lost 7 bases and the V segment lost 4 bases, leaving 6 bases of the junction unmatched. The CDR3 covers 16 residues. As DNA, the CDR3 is TGTGCCAGCAGCCGACTAGCGGGGGGGCCGCGGAATGAGCAGTTCTTC. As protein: CASSRLAGGPRNEQFF.

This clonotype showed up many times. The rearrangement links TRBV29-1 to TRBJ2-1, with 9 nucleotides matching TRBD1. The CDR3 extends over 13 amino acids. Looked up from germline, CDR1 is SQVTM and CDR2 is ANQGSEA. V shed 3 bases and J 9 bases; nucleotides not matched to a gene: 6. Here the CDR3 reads CSVDPGTGTEQFF. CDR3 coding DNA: TGCAGCGTTGACCCCGGGACAGGGACTGAGCAGTTCTTC.

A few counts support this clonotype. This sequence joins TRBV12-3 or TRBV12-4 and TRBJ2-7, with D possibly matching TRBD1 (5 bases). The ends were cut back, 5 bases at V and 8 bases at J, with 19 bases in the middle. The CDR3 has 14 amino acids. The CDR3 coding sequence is TGTGCCAGCAGTCCTACACAGGCCCTTCTCAAGCAGTACTTC. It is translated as CASSPTQALLKQYF.

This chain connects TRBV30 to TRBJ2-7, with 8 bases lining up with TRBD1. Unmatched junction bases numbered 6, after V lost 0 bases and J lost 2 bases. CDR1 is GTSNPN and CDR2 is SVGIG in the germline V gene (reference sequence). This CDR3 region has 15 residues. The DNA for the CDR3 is TGTGCCTGGAGTGTCCGGCGACAGGGGACCTACGAGCAGTACTTC. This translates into CAWSVRRQGTYEQYF.

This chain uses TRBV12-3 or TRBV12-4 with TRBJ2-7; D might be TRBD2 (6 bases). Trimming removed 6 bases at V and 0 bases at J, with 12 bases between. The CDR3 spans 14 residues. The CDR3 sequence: CASSLGGISYEQYF. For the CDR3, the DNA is TGTGCCAGCAGCCTAGGCGGGATCTCCTACGAGCAGTACTTC.

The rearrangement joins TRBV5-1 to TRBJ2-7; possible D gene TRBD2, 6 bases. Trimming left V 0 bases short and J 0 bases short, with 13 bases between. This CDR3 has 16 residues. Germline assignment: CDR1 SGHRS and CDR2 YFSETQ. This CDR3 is CASSLGWRGSSYEQYF. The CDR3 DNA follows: TGCGCCAGCAGCTTGGGATGGAGGGGATCCTCCTACGAGCAGTACTTC.

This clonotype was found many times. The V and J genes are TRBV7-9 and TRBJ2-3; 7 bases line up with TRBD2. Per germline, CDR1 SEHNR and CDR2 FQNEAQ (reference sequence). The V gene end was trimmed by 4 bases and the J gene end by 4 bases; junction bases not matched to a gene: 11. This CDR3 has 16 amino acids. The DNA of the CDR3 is TGTGCCAGCAGCTCAAGACTAGCCCGAGGGGCAGATACGCAGTATTTT. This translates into CASSSRLARGADTQYF.

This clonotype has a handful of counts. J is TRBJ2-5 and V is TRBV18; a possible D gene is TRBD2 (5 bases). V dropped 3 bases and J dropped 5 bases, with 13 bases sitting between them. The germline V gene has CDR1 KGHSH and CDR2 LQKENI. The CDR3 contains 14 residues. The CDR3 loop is CASSPLLGGETQYF. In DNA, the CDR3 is TGTGCCAGCTCACCCCTCCTCGGCGGGGAGACCCAGTACTTC.

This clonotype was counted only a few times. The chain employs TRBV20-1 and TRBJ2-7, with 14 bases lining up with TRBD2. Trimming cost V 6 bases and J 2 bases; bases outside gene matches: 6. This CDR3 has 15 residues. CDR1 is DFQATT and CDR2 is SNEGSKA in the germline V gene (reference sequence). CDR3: CSARTSGRHTYEQYF. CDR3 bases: TGCAGTGCCAGGACTAGCGGGAGGCACACCTACGAGCAGTACTTC.

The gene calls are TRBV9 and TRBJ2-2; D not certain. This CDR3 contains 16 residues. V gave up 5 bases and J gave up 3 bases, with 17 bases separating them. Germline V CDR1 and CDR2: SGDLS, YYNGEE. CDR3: CASSDHRTHDTGELFF. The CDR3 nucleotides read TGTGCCAGCAGTGACCACCGGACCCATGACACCGGGGAGCTGTTTTTT.

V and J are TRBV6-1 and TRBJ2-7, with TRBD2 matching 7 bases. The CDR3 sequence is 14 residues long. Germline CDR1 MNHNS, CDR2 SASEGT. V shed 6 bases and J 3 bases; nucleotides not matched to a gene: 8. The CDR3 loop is CASRLAPHLYEQYF. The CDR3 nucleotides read TGTGCCAGCAGACTAGCGCCCCATCTCTACGAGCAGTACTTC.

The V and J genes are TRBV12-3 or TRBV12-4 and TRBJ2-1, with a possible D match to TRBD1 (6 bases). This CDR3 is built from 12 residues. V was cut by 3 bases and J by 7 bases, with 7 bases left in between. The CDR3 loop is CASSFTGNEQFF. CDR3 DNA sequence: TGTGCCAGCAGTTTCACAGGGAATGAGCAGTTCTTC.

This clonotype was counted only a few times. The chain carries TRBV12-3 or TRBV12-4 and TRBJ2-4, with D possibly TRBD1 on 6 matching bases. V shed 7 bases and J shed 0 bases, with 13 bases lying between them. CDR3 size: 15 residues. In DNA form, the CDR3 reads TGTGCCAGCACCAAAGGGGGTTTAGCCAAAAACATTCAGTACTTC. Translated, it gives CASTKGGLAKNIQYF.

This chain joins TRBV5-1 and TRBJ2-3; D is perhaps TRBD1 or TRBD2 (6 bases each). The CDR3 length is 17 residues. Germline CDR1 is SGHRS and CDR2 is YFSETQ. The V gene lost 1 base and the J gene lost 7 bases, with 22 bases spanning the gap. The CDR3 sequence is CASSLPGEARARHTQYF. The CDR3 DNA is TGCGCCAGCAGCTTGCCAGGGGAGGCGCGGGCACGGCATACGCAGTATTTT.

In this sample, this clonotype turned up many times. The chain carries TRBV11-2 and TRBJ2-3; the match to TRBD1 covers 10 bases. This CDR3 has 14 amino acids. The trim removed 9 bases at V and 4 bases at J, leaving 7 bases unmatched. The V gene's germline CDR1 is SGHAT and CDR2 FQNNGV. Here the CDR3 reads CASMTGGYSDTQYF. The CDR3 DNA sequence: TGTGCCAGTATGACAGGGGGCTATTCAGATACGCAGTATTTT.

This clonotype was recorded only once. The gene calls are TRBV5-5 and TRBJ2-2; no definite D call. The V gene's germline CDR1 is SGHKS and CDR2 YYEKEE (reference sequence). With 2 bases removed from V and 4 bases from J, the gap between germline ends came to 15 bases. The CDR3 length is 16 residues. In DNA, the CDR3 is TGTGCCAGCAGCTTCTGGGCAGCGCGAGGCACCGGGGAGCTGTTTTTT. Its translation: CASSFWAARGTGELFF.

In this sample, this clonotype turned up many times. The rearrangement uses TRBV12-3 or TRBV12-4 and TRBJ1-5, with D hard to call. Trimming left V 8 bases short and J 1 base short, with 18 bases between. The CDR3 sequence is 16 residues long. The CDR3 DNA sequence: TGTGCCAGCGTGAACGGCGGTGTCAGGAGCAATCAGCCCCAGCATTTT. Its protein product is CASVNGGVRSNQPQHF.

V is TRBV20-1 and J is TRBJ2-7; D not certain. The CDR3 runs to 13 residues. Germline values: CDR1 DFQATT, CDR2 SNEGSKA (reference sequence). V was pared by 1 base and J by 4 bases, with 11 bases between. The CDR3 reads CSARGTEDYEQYF. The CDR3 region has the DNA TGCAGTGCTAGAGGGACCGAAGATTACGAGCAGTACTTC.